What follows is one T cell receptor beta chain and its context. TCRdb keeps only in-frame clones here, not all; method: immunoSEQ multiplex PCR. The sample lists under 200,000 clones; around nine tenths were seen once. The data are from a study of blood T cell repertoires in COVID-19. Background on the study: COVID-19 samples collected from the United States, Italy and Spain covered acute and convalescent phases. Sample material is recorded as cDNA or gDNA derived from T cells, B-cell-depleted T cells, or PBMCs.

The CDR3 is made up of 16 amino acids. J gave up 2 bases and V 9 bases, and 4 bases lay outside the gene matches. Looked up from germline, CDR1 is LGHDT and CDR2 is YNNKEL (reference sequence). Sequenced: peripheral blood. This chain links TRBV3-1 (or the pseudogene TRBV3-2) with TRBJ2-2, with TRBD2 identical over 15 bases. This TCR was sampled from a man aged 60 to 75 with COVID-19, enrolled during active disease. DNA for the CDR3: TGTGCCAGTATGGGACTAGCGGGGGGTAACACCGGGGAGCTGTTTTTT. Its protein is CASMGLAGGNTGELFF.